These 11 T cell receptor beta chains originate from one sample sequenced in a study of human T cells and chemical hapten exposure. Time point given: healthy volunteer bleed at 2 weeks. From whole blood left unfractionated, total RNA was extracted. TCRdb recomputed calls from the RACE reads with MiXCR, one row per CDR3 protein. The repertoire consists of approximately 90,000 distinct CDR3 sequences, with over 8% occurring once and the leading ten covering approximately 2.9%. Material for sequencing was whole blood. The receptors were gathered from a female donor in good health. Some clones in this sample may be carry-over from other donors' samples.

The sample holds a few counts of this clonotype. J is TRBJ2-4 and V is TRBV4-2, with 8 bases matching TRBD1. Trimming took 3 bases from V and 6 from J; bases not matched to a gene: 7. Germline values: CDR1 LGHNA, CDR2 YNFKEQ. The CDR3 runs to 15 residues. The CDR3 bases are TGTGCCAGCAGCCAGTTAGTCGGACAGGGAAACATTCAGTACTTC. Its translation is CASSQLVGQGNIQYF.

This clonotype appeared many times. The chain carries TRBV6-1 and TRBJ1-1; D not certain. The CDR3 is 13 residues long. The germline V gene encodes CDR1 MNHNS and CDR2 SASEGT. V lost 0 bases to trimming and J lost 7 bases, with 9 bases between them. This chain's CDR3 is CASSEAEPSEAFF. CDR3 nucleotides: TGTGCCAGCAGTGAAGCTGAACCGAGTGAAGCTTTCTTT.

The table lists this clonotype with many counts. This chain joins TRBV20-1 and TRBJ2-7; D is ambiguous. Germline V gene sequence: CDR1 DFQATT, CDR2 SNEGSKA (reference sequence). This CDR3 is built from 15 residues. V lost 6 bases, J lost 0 bases, and 18 bases lay in between. Here the CDR3 DNA reads TGCAGTGCGTCGACCTTTGAATCGAGCTCCTACGAGCAGTACTTC. The encoded protein is CSASTFESSSYEQYF.

In this sample, this clonotype turned up many times. The chain uses TRBV4-3 and TRBJ2-7; 7 nucleotides line up with TRBD2. The CDR3 extends over 15 amino acids. Losses at the gene ends were 0 bases for V and 3 bases for J; bases not matched to a gene: 5. CDR1 is LGHNA, CDR2 YSLEER, per germline. Here the CDR3 reads CASSQERDYLYEQYF. In DNA form, the CDR3 reads TGCGCCAGCAGCCAAGAAAGGGACTACCTCTACGAGCAGTACTTC.

This clonotype has a count of ten or more. V and J are TRBV29-1 and TRBJ2-3, with 9 bases that match TRBD2. The length of the CDR3 is 18 residues. V lost 3 bases to trimming and J lost 1 base; unmatched junction nucleotides: 14. Per the germline V gene, CDR1 is SQVTM and CDR2 is ANQGSEA. CDR3 coding DNA: TGCAGCGTTGAGGCGATTTCCCTGACTAGCGGCCGCACAGATACGCAGTATTTT. It encodes CSVEAISLTSGRTDTQYF.

The gene calls are TRBV6-2 or TRBV6-3 and TRBJ2-2; no firm D call. The V and J ends lost 4 bases and 1 base respectively, with 10 bases between them. The CDR3 contains 15 residues. CDR1 MNHEY and CDR2 SVGEGT come from the germline V gene. For the CDR3, the DNA is TGTGCCAGCAGTTCCCCGTTTAGGAACACCGGGGAGCTGTTTTTT. This sequence encodes CASSSPFRNTGELFF.

This chain connects TRBV4-1 to TRBJ2-6; D possibly corresponds to TRBD1 (6 bases). The V and J ends lost 1 base and 0 bases respectively, with 10 bases between them. This CDR3 comprises 17 residues. The germline CDR1 and CDR2 sequences are MGHRA and YSYEKL. The DNA of the CDR3 is TGCGCCAGCAGCCAAGGACAGGCGTACTCTGGGGCCAACGTCCTGACTTTC. It encodes CASSQGQAYSGANVLTF.

This clonotype appeared many times. The chain carries TRBV29-1 and TRBJ1-2; D perhaps matches TRBD1 (5 bases). Germline CDR1 reads SQVTM; CDR2 reads ANQGSEA. The CDR3 is 14 amino acids. V lost 4 bases to trimming and J lost 1 base, with 13 bases between them. The CDR3 DNA reads as TGCAGCGTTGCGGCAGGAGGGGTTAACTATGGCTACACCTTC. This translates into CSVAAGGVNYGYTF.

The chain links TRBV2 to TRBJ1-6; weak D call: TRBD1 (5 bases). There are 10 residues in the CDR3. Trimming took off 8 bases at V and 14 bases at J, with 10 bases between the two ends. Germline CDR1 is SNHLY and CDR2 is FYNNEI. The CDR3 loop is CASGAGSLHF. CDR3 bases: TGTGCCAGCGGGGCAGGTTCCCTCCACTTT.

The V gene is TRBV9, the J gene TRBJ2-7; TRBD1 agrees at 7 bases. CDR3 length: 14 amino acids. V shed 4 bases, J shed 2 bases, and the junction held 6 bases outside the gene matches. CDR1 is SGDLS, CDR2 YYNGEE, per germline. CDR3 sequence: CASSPSTGTYEQYF. The CDR3 coding sequence is TGTGCCAGCAGCCCGTCGACAGGGACCTACGAGCAGTACTTC. The full variable domain, its missing parts supplied by reference TRBV9 and TRBJ2-7, is DSGVTQTPKHLITATGQRVTLRCSPRSGDLSVYWYQQSLDQGLQFLIQYYNGEERAKGNILERFSAQQFPDLHSELNLSSLELGDSALYFCASSPSTGTYEQYFGPGTRLTVT.

This clonotype was counted ten times or more. The chain links TRBV18 to TRBJ1-3; D gene uncertain. CDR3 length: 13 amino acids. The germline V and J ends were trimmed by 4 bases and 0 bases, with 4 bases remaining between them. The germline V gene encodes CDR1 KGHSH and CDR2 LQKENI. This CDR3 reads CASSRDSGNTIYF. In DNA, the CDR3 is TGTGCCAGCTCACGGGACTCTGGAAACACCATATATTTT.